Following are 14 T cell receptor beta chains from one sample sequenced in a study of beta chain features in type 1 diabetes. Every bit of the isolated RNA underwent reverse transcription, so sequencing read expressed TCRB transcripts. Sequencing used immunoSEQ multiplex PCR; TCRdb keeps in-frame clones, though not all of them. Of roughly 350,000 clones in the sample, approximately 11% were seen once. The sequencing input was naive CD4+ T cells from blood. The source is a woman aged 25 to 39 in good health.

CDR3 protein: CATSRGTSGIYNEQFF. The CDR3 DNA is TGTGCCACCAGCAGAGGCACTAGCGGGATCTACAATGAGCAGTTCTTC. The chain uses TRBV15 and TRBJ2-1; 10 nucleotides line up with TRBD2. The germline gives CDR1 LNHNV, CDR2 YYDKDF (reference sequence). With 1 base clipped from V and 3 bases from J, the junction kept 3 bases outside the gene matches. The CDR3 extends over 16 amino acids.

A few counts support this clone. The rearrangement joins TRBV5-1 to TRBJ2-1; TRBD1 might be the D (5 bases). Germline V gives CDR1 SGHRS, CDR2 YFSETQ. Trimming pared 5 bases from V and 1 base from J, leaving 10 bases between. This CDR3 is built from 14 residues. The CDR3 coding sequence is TGCGCCAGCAGACAGGAATTATCCTACAATGAGCAGTTCTTC. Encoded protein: CASRQELSYNEQFF.

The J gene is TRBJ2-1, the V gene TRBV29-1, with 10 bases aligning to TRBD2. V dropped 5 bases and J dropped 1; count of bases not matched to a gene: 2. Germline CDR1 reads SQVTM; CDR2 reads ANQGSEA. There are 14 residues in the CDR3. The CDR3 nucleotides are TGCAGCGTTTCACTAGCGGGGTCCTACAATGAGCAGTTCTTC. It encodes CSVSLAGSYNEQFF.

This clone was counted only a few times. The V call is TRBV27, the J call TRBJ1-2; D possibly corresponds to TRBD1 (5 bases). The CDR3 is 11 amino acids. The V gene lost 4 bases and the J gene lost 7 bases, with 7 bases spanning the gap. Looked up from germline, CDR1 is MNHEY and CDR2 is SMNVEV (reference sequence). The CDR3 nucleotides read TGTGCCAGCAGTTATAGGGGTGGCTACACCTTC. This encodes CASSYRGGYTF.

The CDR3 reads CASSPDRTRQPQHF. CDR3 DNA sequence: TGTGCCAGCTCGCCCGACAGGACAAGGCAGCCCCAGCATTTT. This chain connects TRBV18 to TRBJ1-5; D is perhaps TRBD1 (6 bases). V lost 6 bases to trimming and J lost 7 bases, with 16 bases between them. Looked up from germline, CDR1 is KGHSH and CDR2 is LQKENI. The CDR3 runs to 14 residues.

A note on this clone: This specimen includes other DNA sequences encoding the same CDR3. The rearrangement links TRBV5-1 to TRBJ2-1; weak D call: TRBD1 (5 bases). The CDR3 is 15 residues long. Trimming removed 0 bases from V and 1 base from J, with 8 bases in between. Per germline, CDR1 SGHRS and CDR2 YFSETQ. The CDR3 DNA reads TGCGCCAGCAGCTTGGGGCAGGGATCCTACAATGAGCAGTTCTTC. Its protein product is CASSLGQGSYNEQFF. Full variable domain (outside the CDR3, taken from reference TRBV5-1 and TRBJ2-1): KAGVTQTPRYLIKTRGQQVTLSCSPISGHRSVSWYQQTPGQGLQFLFEYFSETQRNKGNFPGRFSGRQFSNSRSEMNVSTLELGDSALYLCASSLGQGSYNEQFFGPGTRLTVL.

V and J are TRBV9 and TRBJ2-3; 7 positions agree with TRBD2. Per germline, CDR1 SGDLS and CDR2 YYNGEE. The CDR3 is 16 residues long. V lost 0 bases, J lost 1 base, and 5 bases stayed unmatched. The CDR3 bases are TGTGCCAGCAGCGTAGACCCAAGCGGGGGCACAGATACGCAGTATTTT. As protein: CASSVDPSGGTDTQYF.

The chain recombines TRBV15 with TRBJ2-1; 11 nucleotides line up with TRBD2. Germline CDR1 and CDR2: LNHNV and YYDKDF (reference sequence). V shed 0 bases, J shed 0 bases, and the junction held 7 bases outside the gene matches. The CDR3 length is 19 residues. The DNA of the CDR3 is TGTGCCACCAGCAGAGATAGGCTAGCGGGAGGCTTCTCCTACAATGAGCAGTTCTTC. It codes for CATSRDRLAGGFSYNEQFF.

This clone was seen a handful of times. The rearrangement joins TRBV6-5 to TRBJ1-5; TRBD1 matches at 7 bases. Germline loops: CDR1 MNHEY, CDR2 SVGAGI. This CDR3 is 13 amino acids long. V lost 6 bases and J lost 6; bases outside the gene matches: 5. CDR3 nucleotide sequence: TGTGCCAGCAGCGACAGGGACGGTCAGCCCCAGCATTTT. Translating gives CASSDRDGQPQHF.

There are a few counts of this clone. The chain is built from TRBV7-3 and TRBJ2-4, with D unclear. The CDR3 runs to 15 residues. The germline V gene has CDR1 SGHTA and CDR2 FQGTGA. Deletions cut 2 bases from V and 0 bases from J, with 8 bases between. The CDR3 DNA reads TGTGCCAGCAGCTTAGCGTCTAGAGCCAAAAACATTCAGTACTTC. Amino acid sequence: CASSLASRAKNIQYF.

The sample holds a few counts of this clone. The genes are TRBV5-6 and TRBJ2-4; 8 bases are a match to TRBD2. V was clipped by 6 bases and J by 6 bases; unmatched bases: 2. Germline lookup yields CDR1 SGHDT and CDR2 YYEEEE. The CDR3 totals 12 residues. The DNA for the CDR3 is TGTGCCAGCACCCGGGGGGGAAACATTCAGTACTTC. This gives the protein CASTRGGNIQYF.

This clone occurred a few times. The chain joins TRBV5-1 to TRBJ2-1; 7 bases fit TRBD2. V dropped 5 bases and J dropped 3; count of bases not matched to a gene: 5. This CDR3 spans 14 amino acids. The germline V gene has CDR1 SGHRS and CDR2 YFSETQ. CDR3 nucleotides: TGCGCCAGCAGTTTCCAGCGGGGCTACAATGAGCAGTTCTTC. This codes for CASSFQRGYNEQFF.

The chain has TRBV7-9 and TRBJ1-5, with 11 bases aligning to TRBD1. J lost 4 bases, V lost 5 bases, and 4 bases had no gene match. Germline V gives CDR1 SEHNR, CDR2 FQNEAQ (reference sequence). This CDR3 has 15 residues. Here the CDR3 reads CASSRGQGGNQPQHF. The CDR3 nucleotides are TGTGCCAGCAGCCGGGGACAGGGGGGTAATCAGCCCCAGCATTTT.

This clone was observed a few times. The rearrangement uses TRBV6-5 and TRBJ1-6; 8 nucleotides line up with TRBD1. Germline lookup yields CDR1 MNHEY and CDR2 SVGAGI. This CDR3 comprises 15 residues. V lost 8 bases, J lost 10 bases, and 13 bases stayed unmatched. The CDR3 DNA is TGTGCCAGCGGAAACCCCGGGACAGGAGGCTCACCCCTCCACTTT. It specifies CASGNPGTGGSPLHF.